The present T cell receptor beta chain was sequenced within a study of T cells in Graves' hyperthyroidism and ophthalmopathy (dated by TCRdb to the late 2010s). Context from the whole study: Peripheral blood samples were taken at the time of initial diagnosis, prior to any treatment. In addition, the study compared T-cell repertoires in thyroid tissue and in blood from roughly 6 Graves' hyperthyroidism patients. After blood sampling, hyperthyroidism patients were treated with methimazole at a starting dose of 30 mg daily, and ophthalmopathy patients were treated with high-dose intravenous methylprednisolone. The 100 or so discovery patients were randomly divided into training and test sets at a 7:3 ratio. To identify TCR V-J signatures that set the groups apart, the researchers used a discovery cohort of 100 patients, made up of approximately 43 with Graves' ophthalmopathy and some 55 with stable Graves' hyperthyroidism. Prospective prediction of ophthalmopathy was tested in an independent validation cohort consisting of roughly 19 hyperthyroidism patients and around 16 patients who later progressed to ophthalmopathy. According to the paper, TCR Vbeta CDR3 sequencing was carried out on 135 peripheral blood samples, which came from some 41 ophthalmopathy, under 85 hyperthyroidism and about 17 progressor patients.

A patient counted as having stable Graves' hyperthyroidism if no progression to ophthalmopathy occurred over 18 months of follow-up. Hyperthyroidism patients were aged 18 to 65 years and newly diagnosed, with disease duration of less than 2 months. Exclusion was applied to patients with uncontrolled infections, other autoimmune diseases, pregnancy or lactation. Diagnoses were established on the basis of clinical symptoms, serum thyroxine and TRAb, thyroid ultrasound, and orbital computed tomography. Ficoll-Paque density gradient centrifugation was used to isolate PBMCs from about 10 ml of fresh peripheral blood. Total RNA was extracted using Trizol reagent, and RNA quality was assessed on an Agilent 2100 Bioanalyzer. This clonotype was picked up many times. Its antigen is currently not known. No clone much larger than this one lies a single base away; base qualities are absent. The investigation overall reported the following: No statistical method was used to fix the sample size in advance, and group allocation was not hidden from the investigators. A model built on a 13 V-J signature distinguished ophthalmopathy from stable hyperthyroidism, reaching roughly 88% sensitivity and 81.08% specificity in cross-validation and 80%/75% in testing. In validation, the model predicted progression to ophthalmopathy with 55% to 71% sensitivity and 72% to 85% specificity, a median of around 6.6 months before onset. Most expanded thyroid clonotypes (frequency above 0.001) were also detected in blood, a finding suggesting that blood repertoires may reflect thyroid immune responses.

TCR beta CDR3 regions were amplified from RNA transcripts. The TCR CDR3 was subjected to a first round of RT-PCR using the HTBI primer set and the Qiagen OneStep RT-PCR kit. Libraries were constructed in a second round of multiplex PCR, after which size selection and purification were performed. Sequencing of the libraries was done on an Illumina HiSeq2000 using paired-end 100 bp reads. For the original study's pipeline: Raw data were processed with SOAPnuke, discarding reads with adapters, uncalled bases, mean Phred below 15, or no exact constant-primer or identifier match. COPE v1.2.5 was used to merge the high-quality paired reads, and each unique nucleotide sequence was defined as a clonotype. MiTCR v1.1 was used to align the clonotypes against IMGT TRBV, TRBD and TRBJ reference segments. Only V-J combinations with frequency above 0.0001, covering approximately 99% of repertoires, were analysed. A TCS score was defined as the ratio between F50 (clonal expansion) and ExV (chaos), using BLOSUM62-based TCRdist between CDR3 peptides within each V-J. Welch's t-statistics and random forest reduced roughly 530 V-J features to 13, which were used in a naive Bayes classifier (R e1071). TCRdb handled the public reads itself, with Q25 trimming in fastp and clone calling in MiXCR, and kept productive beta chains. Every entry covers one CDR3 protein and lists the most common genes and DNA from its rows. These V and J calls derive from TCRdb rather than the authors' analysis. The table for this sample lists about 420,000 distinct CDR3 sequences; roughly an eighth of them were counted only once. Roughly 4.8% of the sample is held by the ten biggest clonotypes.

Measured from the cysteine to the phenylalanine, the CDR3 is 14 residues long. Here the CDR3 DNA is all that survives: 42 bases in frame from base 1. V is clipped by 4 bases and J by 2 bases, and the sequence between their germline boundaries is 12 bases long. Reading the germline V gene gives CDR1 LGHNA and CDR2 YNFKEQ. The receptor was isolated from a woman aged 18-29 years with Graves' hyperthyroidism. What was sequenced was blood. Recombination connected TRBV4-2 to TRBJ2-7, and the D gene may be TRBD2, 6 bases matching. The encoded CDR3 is CASSPLTSTYEQYF. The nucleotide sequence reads TGTGCCAGCAGCCCCTTAACTAGCACCTACGAGCAGTACTTC.